Listed below are T cell receptor beta chains from one sample, sequenced in a study of blood T cell repertoires in COVID-19. Here immunoSEQ multiplex PCR was the method, and the copy in TCRdb shows in-frame clones only, minus some. The repertoire holds about 180,000 clones, with about 83% as singletons. The sample consisted of peripheral blood. All receptors come from a woman aged 65 to 85 with COVID-19, enrolled during active disease. Each CDR3 is given with its conserved first and last residue. D genes are given only for firm matches. Expanded clones are given a class, and other clones once, few, many or no size at all.

d_gene	abundance	v_gene	j_gene	CDR3aa	CDR3nt
TRBD1	.	TRBV2	TRBJ1-1	CAADRGRNTEAFF	TGTGCCGCCGACAGGGGGCGCAACACTGAAGCTTTCTTT
.	.	TRBV28	TRBJ1-2	CASTPSGPHGYTF	TGTGCCAGCACCCCCTCAGGGCCCCATGGCTACACCTTC
.	.	TRBV6-2/TRBV6-3	TRBJ2-2	CASSWPSLNTGELFF	TGTGCCAGCAGTTGGCCTAGCCTGAACACCGGGGAGCTGTTTTTT
.	.	TRBV5-1	TRBJ2-5	CASSLVTGQETQYF	TGCGCCAGCAGCTTGGTTACAGGGCAAGAGACCCAGTACTTC
.	.	TRBV25-1	TRBJ1-2	CASSEFLNSRYGYTF	TGTGCCAGCAGTGAATTTCTGAACAGTCGCTATGGCTACACCTTC
TRBD1	.	TRBV4-3	TRBJ1-1	CASSQEIPTGVNTEAFF	TGCGCCAGCAGCCAAGAGATTCCCACAGGGGTTAACACTGAAGCTTTCTTT
.	.	TRBV19	TRBJ1-2	CASSKNRGQSDGYTF	TGTGCCAGTAGTAAAAACCGGGGACAAAGCGATGGCTACACCTTC
.	once	TRBV5-1	TRBJ2-3	CASSRPGTDTQYF	TGCGCCAGCAGCCGACCCGGGACAGATACGCAGTATTTT
TRBD1	.	TRBV3-1/TRBV3-2	TRBJ1-1	CASSQVGTGMLQCTEAFF	TGTGCCAGCAGCCAAGTAGGGACAGGTATGTTACAGTGCACTGAAGCTTTCTTT
.	.	TRBV7-9	TRBJ1-6	CASSPGTFDNSPLHF	TGTGCCAGCAGCCCCGGGACATTCGATAATTCACCCCTCCACTTT
.	.	TRBV4-2	TRBJ1-4	CASSQELRATNEKLFF	TGTGCCAGCAGCCAAGAGTTGAGAGCAACTAATGAAAAACTGTTTTTT
.	.	TRBV5-6	TRBJ2-2	CASSFLQANTGELFF	TGTGCCAGCAGCTTTCTCCAGGCAAACACCGGGGAGCTGTTTTTT
.	.	TRBV4-1	TRBJ1-5	CASSPELYSNQPQHF	TGCGCCAGCAGCCCAGAACTGTATAGCAATCAGCCCCAGCATTTT
.	.	TRBV4-3	TRBJ2-1	CASSQASGSYNEQFF	TGCGCCAGCAGCCAAGCGAGCGGCTCCTACAATGAGCAGTTCTTC
TRBD1	.	TRBV18	TRBJ1-5	CASSLSQGAINQPQHF	TGTGCCAGCTCCCTATCACAGGGGGCTATCAATCAGCCCCAGCATTTT
TRBD2	many	TRBV6-5	TRBJ2-2	CASTSSGINTGELFF	TGTGCCAGCACATCTAGCGGGATTAACACCGGGGAGCTGTTTTTT
.	.	TRBV19	TRBJ2-1	CASSTRHRLFNEQFF	TGTGCCAGTAGTACACGACACAGGCTGTTCAATGAGCAGTTCTTC
TRBD2	.	TRBV4-2	TRBJ2-3	CASSQEGAGGLSTDTQYF	TGTGCCAGCAGCCAAGAGGGTGCGGGAGGGCTTAGCACAGATACGCAGTATTTT
TRBD2	.	TRBV3-1/TRBV3-2	TRBJ2-7	CASSQDLTSGSYEQYF	TGTGCCAGCAGCCAAGATCTAACTAGCGGGAGTTACGAGCAGTACTTC
TRBD1	.	TRBV7-8	TRBJ2-5	CASSLAQGPPAQYF	TGTGCCAGCAGCTTGGCACAGGGGCCCCCGGCCCAGTACTTC
.	.	TRBV14	TRBJ1-1	CASSPLNRDRIEAFF	TGTGCCAGCAGCCCCTTGAACCGAGACAGGATCGAAGCTTTCTTT
TRBD1	.	TRBV28	TRBJ1-2	CASSSLQGNGYTF	TGTGCCAGCAGTTCCTTACAGGGGAATGGCTACACCTTC
TRBD2	.	TRBV7-6	TRBJ2-2	CASSFSAGGSNTGELFF	TGTGCCAGCAGCTTCTCGGCGGGAGGGTCGAACACCGGGGAGCTGTTTTTT
TRBD1	.	TRBV29-1	TRBJ2-3	CSVVRDRFTDTQYF	TGCAGCGTCGTCCGGGACAGGTTCACAGATACGCAGTATTTT
.	.	TRBV28	TRBJ1-1	CASNRATEAFF	TGTGCCAGCAACAGGGCCACTGAAGCTTTCTTT
.	.	TRBV11-2	TRBJ1-3	CASSLSGNTIYF	TGTGCCAGCAGCTTGAGCGGAAACACCATATATTTT
.	once	TRBV7-9	TRBJ2-1	CASSLRGGSNEQFF	TGTGCCAGCAGCCTCAGGGGTGGGAGTAATGAGCAGTTCTTC
.	.	TRBV2	TRBJ2-2	CASNRVNTGELFF	TGTGCCAGTAACAGGGTCAACACCGGGGAGCTGTTTTTT
.	few	TRBV7-9	TRBJ2-1	CATSDSNIYNEQFF	TGTGCCACCTCTGACTCCAACATTTACAATGAGCAGTTCTTC
TRBD1	.	TRBV2	TRBJ2-2	CASSRSGQAMAGELFF	TGTGCCAGCAGCCGGTCGGGACAGGCGATGGCCGGGGAGCTGTTTTTT
.	.	TRBV9	TRBJ1-2	CASSGTSFNYGYTF	TGTGCCAGCAGCGGGACATCGTTTAACTATGGCTACACCTTC
TRBD2	few	TRBV5-1	TRBJ2-5	CASSVSGRSQETQYF	TGCGCCAGCAGCGTTAGCGGGAGATCCCAAGAGACCCAGTACTTC
TRBD2	.	TRBV6-2/TRBV6-3	TRBJ2-2	CASSYRLAGEANTGELFF	TGTGCCAGCAGTTACCGACTAGCGGGAGAAGCGAACACCGGGGAGCTGTTTTTT
TRBD2	.	TRBV6-6	TRBJ2-7	CASSRVAGGLYEQYF	TGTGCCAGCAGTCGGGTAGCGGGAGGGCTCTACGAGCAGTACTTC
.	.	TRBV7-8	TRBJ1-2	CASSPVNYGYTF	TGTGCCAGCAGCCCCGTAAACTATGGCTACACCTTC
.	.	TRBV20-1	TRBJ2-7	CSASRTDVFEQYF	TGCAGTGCTAGTCGGACAGACGTCTTTGAGCAGTACTTC
.	.	TRBV19	TRBJ1-1	CASQQGSTEAFF	TGTGCCAGCCAACAGGGTAGCACTGAAGCTTTCTTT